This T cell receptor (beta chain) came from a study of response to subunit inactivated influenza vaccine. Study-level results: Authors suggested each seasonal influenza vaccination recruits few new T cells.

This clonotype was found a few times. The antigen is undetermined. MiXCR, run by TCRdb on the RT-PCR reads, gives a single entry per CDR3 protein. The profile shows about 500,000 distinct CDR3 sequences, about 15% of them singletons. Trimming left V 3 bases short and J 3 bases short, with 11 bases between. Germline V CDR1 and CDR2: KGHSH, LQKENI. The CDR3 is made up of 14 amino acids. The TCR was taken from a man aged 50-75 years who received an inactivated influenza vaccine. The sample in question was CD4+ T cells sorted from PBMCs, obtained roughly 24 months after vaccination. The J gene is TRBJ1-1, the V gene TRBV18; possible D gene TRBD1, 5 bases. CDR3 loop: CASSPGDGYTEAFF. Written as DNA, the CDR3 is TGTGCCAGCTCACCGGGGGACGGATACACTGAAGCTTTCTTT.